These 25 T cell receptor beta chains share one sample of origin, sequenced in a study of blood T cell repertoires in COVID-19. The repertoire was sequenced with immunoSEQ multiplex PCR; TCRdb's copy has only in-frame clones and lacks some. The sample comprises roughly 140,000 clones, approximately 88% of which are singletons, and about 1.7% rests with the top ten. The sample was peripheral blood. The receptors come from a woman in her forties or fifties with acute or convalescent COVID-19.

The chain recombines TRBV18 with TRBJ1-2; 7 nucleotides align to TRBD1. Germline trimming cut 2 bases from V and 1 base from J; bases unmatched to any gene: 4. This CDR3 contains 15 residues. In germline, CDR1 is KGHSH, CDR2 LQKENI. CDR3 residues: CASSPGTDLNYGYTF. CDR3 nucleotides: TGTGCCAGCTCACCAGGGACAGATCTTAACTATGGCTACACCTTC.

Only one count was recorded for this clone. The V call is TRBV15, the J call TRBJ2-3; 7 nucleotides align to TRBD1. Germline trimming cut 5 bases from V and 6 bases from J; bases unmatched to any gene: 8. The CDR3 runs to 14 residues. CDR1 LNHNV and CDR2 YYDKDF come from the germline V gene (reference sequence). CDR3 loop: CATSWDRFSDTQYF. The CDR3 DNA reads TGTGCCACCAGCTGGGACAGATTTTCGGATACGCAGTATTTT. Drawing the rest from reference TRBV15 and TRBJ2-3, the complete variable domain is DAMVIQNPRYQVTQFGKPVTLSCSQTLNHNVMYWYQQKSSQAPKLLFHYYDKDFNNEADTPDNFQSRRPNTSFCFLDIRSPGLGDTAMYLCATSWDRFSDTQYFGPGTRLTVL.

The chain joins TRBV7-8 to TRBJ1-2, with 9 bases that match TRBD1. Germline values: CDR1 SGHVS, CDR2 FQNEAQ. Trimming cost V 4 bases and J 4 bases; bases outside gene matches: 13. This CDR3 is 17 amino acids long. Written as DNA, the CDR3 is TGTGCCAGCAGCTACAAACAGGGGGCCCCATGGCCCTATGGCTACACCTTC. Amino acid sequence: CASSYKQGAPWPYGYTF.

J is TRBJ1-1 and V is TRBV30; D is undetermined. CDR1 and CDR2 (germline): GTSNPN, SVGIG (reference sequence). The V gene lost 2 bases and the J gene lost 8 bases, with 9 bases spanning the gap. The CDR3 length is 11 residues. CDR3 sequence: CAWSPLSEAFF. The CDR3 DNA sequence: TGTGCCTGGAGTCCCCTGTCGGAAGCTTTCTTT.

CDR3 bases: TGTGCCAGCAGTTACGAGGGCGGAGGCTACACCTTC. Protein product: CASSYEGGGYTF. This sequence joins TRBV6-5 and TRBJ1-2; D unresolved. V lost 2 bases to trimming and J lost 8 bases, with 9 bases between them. Germline loops: CDR1 MNHEY, CDR2 SVGAGI. This CDR3 comprises 12 residues.

V is TRBV27 and J is TRBJ2-7, with 8 bases fitting TRBD1. Germline trimming cut 0 bases from V and 5 bases from J; bases unmatched to any gene: 9. The CDR3 sequence is 16 residues long. Germline assignment: CDR1 MNHEY and CDR2 SMNVEV (reference sequence). CDR3 coding DNA: TGTGCCAGCAGTTTATCCGGGACAGGCTATCGAAACGAGCAGTACTTC. Protein product: CASSLSGTGYRNEQYF.

The chain couples TRBV3-1 (or the pseudogene TRBV3-2) to TRBJ2-7, with D possibly being TRBD2 (5 bases). This CDR3 contains 13 residues. The V and J ends lost 1 base and 3 bases respectively, with 7 bases between them. The germline V gene has CDR1 LGHDT and CDR2 YNNKEL (reference sequence). This CDR3 reads CASSQADFYEQYF. CDR3 bases: TGTGCCAGCAGCCAAGCGGACTTCTACGAGCAGTACTTC.

The CDR3 loop reads CASGLSSGSTGELFF. In DNA, the CDR3 is TGTGCTAGTGGTTTGAGTAGCGGGAGCACCGGGGAGCTGTTTTTT. V is TRBV12-5 and J is TRBJ2-2, with 9 nucleotides matching TRBD2. The CDR3 length is 15 residues. The J segment lost 4 bases and the V segment lost 2 bases, leaving 2 bases of the junction unmatched. CDR1 is LGHNT, CDR2 FRNRAP, per germline.

The V call is TRBV28, the J call TRBJ1-2; 9 positions match TRBD1. After removal of 4 bases from V and 5 bases from J, the junction contained 5 bases not matched to a gene. Germline loops: CDR1 MDHEN, CDR2 SYDVKM. The CDR3 extends over 14 amino acids. CDR3 DNA sequence: TGTGCCAGCAGTTCGGGACAGGGCCTATATGGCTACACCTTC. Protein sequence: CASSSGQGLYGYTF.

The V gene is TRBV7-3, the J gene TRBJ2-6, with D unresolved. The CDR3 sequence is 16 residues long. CDR1 SGHTA and CDR2 FQGTGA come from the germline V gene. The V end was cut by 2 bases, the J end by 0 bases, with 8 bases between. The CDR3 region is CASSLAQNSGANVLTF. DNA for the CDR3: TGTGCCAGCAGCTTAGCACAGAACTCTGGGGCCAACGTCCTGACTTTC.

The CDR3 protein is CASSEYRGTNEKLFF. CDR3 DNA sequence: TGTGCCAGCAGTGAATATCGGGGAACTAATGAAAAACTGTTTTTT. The rearrangement joins TRBV25-1 to TRBJ1-4; D not certain. This CDR3 has 15 residues. Trimming left V 0 bases short and J 1 base short, with 6 bases between. CDR1 and CDR2 from the germline V gene are MGHDK and SYGVNS.

This chain uses TRBV19 with TRBJ1-4, with D possibly matching TRBD1 (5 bases). Trimming cost V 3 bases and J 10 bases, with 15 bases left between them. Germline values: CDR1 LNHDA, CDR2 SQIVND (reference sequence). The CDR3 is 14 amino acids. CDR3 protein: CASSIYQGQGKLFF. The CDR3 DNA is TGTGCCAGTAGTATTTACCAGGGTCAGGGAAAACTGTTTTTT.

The chain links TRBV5-1 to TRBJ1-6; possible D gene TRBD1, 5 bases. The CDR3 sequence is 16 residues long. Germline values: CDR1 SGHRS, CDR2 YFSETQ. The V gene lost 2 bases and the J gene lost 7 bases, with 16 bases spanning the gap. DNA of the CDR3: TGCGCCAGCAGCTTAAATCAGGGTTTATTGAATTCACCCCTCCACTTT. It is translated as CASSLNQGLLNSPLHF.

This clone appeared a few times. The chain joins TRBV18 to TRBJ2-6; D not resolved. V was shortened by 3 bases and J by 0 bases, with 6 bases between the two germline ends. Germline CDR1 and CDR2: KGHSH and LQKENI. The CDR3 totals 15 residues. For the CDR3, the DNA is TGTGCCAGCTCACCGAACTTCTCTGGGGCCAACGTCCTGACTTTC. Its translation: CASSPNFSGANVLTF.

The chain has TRBV7-6 and TRBJ2-7; TRBD1 matches 10 bases. The CDR3 covers 17 residues. J was trimmed by 4 bases and V by 1 base; bases with no gene match: 10. The germline gives CDR1 SGHVS, CDR2 FNYEAQ. The CDR3 loop reads CASSLDGSTGGRYEQYF. The CDR3 coding sequence is TGTGCCAGCAGCTTAGATGGTTCGACAGGGGGCAGGTACGAGCAGTACTTC.

J is TRBJ2-7 and V is TRBV24-1, with D perhaps TRBD1 (5 bases). The CDR3 is made up of 13 amino acids. The V gene's germline CDR1 is KGHDR and CDR2 SFDVKD. The V and J ends lost 2 bases and 3 bases respectively, with 7 bases between them. The CDR3 is CATSDSRGYEQYF. CDR3 nucleotide sequence: TGTGCCACCAGTGATTCAAGGGGCTACGAGCAGTACTTC.

This chain uses TRBV9 with TRBJ2-5; tentatively, D is TRBD2 (7 bases). The germline CDR1 and CDR2 sequences are SGDLS and YYNGEE. The CDR3 totals 15 residues. Trimming removed 3 bases at V and 5 bases at J, with 17 bases between. CDR3 residues: CASSGERGGLETQYF. In DNA, the CDR3 is TGTGCCAGCAGCGGGGAGAGGGGGGGCTTGGAGACCCAGTACTTC.

This clone was seen a handful of times. The gene calls are TRBV9 and TRBJ1-2; D is unclear. Germline V lookup: CDR1 SGDLS, CDR2 YYNGEE. The length of the CDR3 is 15 residues. Trimming removed 0 bases from V and 1 base from J, with 10 bases in between. CDR3 in amino acids: CASSVDGNGNYGYTF. In DNA form, the CDR3 reads TGTGCCAGCAGCGTAGACGGGAATGGTAACTATGGCTACACCTTC.

The chain links TRBV2 to TRBJ2-3, with a possible D match to TRBD2 (5 bases). This CDR3 contains 13 residues. Trimming cost V 6 bases and J 8 bases, with 15 bases left between them. In germline, CDR1 is SNHLY, CDR2 FYNNEI. The CDR3 DNA is TGTGCCAGCAGGAGGGATCCCAAGGCTACGCAGTATTTT. It specifies CASRRDPKATQYF. Variable domain in full (rest from reference TRBV2 and TRBJ2-3): EPEVTQTPSHQVTQMGQEVILRCVPISNHLYFYWYRQILGQKVEFLVSFYNNEISEKSEIFDDQFSVERPDGSNFTLKIRSTKLEDSAMYFCASRRDPKATQYFGPGTRLTVL.

The chain combines TRBV3-1 (or the pseudogene TRBV3-2) with TRBJ1-2; perhaps TRBD1 as D (6 bases). Trimming stripped 3 bases from V and 2 bases from J, with 13 bases between. The CDR3 contains 15 residues. The germline gives CDR1 LGHDT, CDR2 YNNKEL (reference sequence). The CDR3 reads CASSQTQTGNYGYTF. CDR3 in DNA: TGTGCCAGCAGCCAGACACAAACAGGGAACTATGGCTACACCTTC.

V is TRBV5-6 and J is TRBJ1-4; no clear D. Germline V lookup: CDR1 SGHDT, CDR2 YYEEEE. This CDR3 has 14 amino acids. V shed 5 bases and J shed 13 bases, with 21 bases lying between them. For the CDR3, the DNA is TGTGCCAGCAGATTGTCTGGTCTTGGTGCGGGACTGTTTTTT. Protein sequence: CASRLSGLGAGLFF.

The chain carries TRBV19 and TRBJ1-5; a weak D match, TRBD1 (5 bases). Germline CDR1 is LNHDA and CDR2 is SQIVND (reference sequence). The CDR3 has 16 amino acids. Between the trimmed V and J ends, which lost 6 bases and 1 base, there was a span of 16 bases. In DNA form, the CDR3 reads TGTGCCAGTAGCCCAGGGCCGGCGTGGAGCAATCAGCCCCAGCATTTT. Translation: CASSPGPAWSNQPQHF.

This chain links TRBV10-3 with TRBJ1-1; 7 nucleotides line up with TRBD1. Germline V gene lookup returns CDR1 ENHRY and CDR2 SYGVKD. The V segment lost 4 bases and the J segment 1 base; nucleotides outside the gene matches: 0. The CDR3 totals 13 residues. DNA for the CDR3: TGTGCCATCAGTGGGACAGGGAACACTGAAGCTTTCTTT. Amino acid sequence: CAISGTGNTEAFF.

The chain is built from TRBV4-2 and TRBJ1-6; D gene ambiguous. The CDR3 contains 16 residues. Trimming cost V 0 bases and J 1 base, with 7 bases left between them. Germline lookup yields CDR1 LGHNA and CDR2 YNFKEQ. CDR3 DNA sequence: TGTGCCAGCAGCCAAGATGCGGGATCCTATAATTCACCCCTCCACTTT. Its translation: CASSQDAGSYNSPLHF.

The J gene is TRBJ1-1, the V gene TRBV7-9; no definite D call. V lost 1 base and J 0 bases, leaving 6 bases between the germline ends. CDR3 length: 14 residues. Germline V CDR1 and CDR2: SEHNR, FQNEAQ (reference sequence). The CDR3, as DNA: TGTGCCAGCAGCTTAGTAAACATGAACACTGAAGCTTTCTTT. Residues: CASSLVNMNTEAFF.